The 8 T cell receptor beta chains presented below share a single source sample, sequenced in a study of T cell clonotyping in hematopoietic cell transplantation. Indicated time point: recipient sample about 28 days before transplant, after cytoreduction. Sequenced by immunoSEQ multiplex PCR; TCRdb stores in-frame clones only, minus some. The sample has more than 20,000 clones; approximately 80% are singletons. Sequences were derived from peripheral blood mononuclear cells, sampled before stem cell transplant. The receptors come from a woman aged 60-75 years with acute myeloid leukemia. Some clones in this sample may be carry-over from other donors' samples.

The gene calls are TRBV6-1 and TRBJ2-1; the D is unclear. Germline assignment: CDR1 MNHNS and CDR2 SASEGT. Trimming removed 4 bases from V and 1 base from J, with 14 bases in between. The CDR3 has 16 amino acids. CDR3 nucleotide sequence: TGTGCCAGCAGTGGGCTAGTCAAGGAGTCCTACAATGAGCAGTTCTTC. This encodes CASSGLVKESYNEQFF.

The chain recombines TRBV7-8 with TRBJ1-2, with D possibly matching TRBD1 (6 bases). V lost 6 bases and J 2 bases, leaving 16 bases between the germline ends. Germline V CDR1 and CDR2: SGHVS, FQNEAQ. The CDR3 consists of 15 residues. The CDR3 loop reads CASSQRQGHNYGYTF. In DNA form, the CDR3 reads TGTGCCAGCAGTCAGAGGCAGGGGCACAACTATGGCTACACCTTC.

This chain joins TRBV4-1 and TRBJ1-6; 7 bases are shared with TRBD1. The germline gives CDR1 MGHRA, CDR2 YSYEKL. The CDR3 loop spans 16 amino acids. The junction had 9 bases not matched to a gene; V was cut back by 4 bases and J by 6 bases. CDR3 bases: TGCGCCAGCAGCCTCATACCCCGACAGGGTAATTCACCCCTCCACTTT. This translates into CASSLIPRQGNSPLHF.

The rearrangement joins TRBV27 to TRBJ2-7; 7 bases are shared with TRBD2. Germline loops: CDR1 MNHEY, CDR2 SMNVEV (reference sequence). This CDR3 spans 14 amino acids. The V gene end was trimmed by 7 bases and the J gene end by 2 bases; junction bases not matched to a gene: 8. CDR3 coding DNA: TGTGCCAGCACCCCTAGCGGTTCTCCCTACGAGCAGTACTTC. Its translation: CASTPSGSPYEQYF.

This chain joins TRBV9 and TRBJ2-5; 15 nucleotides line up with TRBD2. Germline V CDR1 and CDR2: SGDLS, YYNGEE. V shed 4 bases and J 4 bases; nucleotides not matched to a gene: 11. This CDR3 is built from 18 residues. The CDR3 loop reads CASSPRTGTSGRRETQYF. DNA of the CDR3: TGTGCCAGCAGCCCCCGGACCGGGACTAGCGGGAGGAGAGAGACCCAGTACTTC.

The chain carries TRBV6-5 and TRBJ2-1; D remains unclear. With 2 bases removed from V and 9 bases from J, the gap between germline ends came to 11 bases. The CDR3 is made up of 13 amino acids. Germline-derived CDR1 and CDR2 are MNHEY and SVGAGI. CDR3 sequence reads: CASSYRGKGEQFF. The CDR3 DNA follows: TGTGCCAGCAGTTACCGCGGAAAGGGTGAGCAGTTCTTC.

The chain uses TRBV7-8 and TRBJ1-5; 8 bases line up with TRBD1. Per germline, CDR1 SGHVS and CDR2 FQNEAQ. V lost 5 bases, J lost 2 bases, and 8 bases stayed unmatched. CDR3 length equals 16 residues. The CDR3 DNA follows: TGTGCCAGCAGCCAAGAGGCGACAGGGGGCAATCAGCCCCAGCATTTT. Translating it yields CASSQEATGGNQPQHF. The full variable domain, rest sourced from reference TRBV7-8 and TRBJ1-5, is GAGVSQSPRYKVAKRGQDVALRCDPISGHVSLFWYQQALGQGPEFLTYFQNEAQLDKSGLPSDRFFAERPEGSVSTLKIQRTQQEDSAVYLCASSQEATGGNQPQHFGDGTRLSIL.

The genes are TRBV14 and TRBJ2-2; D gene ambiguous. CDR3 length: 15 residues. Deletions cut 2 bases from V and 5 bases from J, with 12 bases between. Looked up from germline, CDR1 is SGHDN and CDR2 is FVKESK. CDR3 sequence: CASSQKTGWTGELFF. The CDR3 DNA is TGTGCCAGCAGCCAAAAAACTGGTTGGACCGGGGAGCTGTTTTTT.